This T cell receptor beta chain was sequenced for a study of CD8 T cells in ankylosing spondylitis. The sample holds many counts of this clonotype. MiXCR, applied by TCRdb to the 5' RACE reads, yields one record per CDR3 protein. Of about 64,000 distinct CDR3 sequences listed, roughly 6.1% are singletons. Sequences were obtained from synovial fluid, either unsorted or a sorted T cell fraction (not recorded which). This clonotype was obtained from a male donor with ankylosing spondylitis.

The CDR3 sequence is CASSQDRGARYF. The CDR3, as DNA: TGTGCCAGCAGCCAAGATCGGGGTGCGCGGTACTTC. The J gene is TRBJ2-7, the V gene TRBV14, with TRBD2 as a possible D gene (5 bases). Trimming removed 0 bases from V and 12 bases from J, with 12 bases in between. Germline V gives CDR1 SGHDN, CDR2 FVKESK. This CDR3 spans 12 amino acids.